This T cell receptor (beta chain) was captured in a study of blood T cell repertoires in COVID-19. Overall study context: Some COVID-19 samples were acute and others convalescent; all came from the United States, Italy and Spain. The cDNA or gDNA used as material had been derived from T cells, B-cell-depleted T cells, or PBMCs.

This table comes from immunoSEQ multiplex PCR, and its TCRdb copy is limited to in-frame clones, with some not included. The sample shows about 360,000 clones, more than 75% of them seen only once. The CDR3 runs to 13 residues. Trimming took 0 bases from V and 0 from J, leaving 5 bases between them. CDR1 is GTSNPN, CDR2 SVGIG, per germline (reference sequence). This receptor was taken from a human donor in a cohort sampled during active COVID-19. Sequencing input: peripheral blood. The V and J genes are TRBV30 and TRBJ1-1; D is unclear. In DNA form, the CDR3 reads TGTGCCTGGAGTGTTAGTGTGAACACTGAAGCTTTCTTT. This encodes CAWSVSVNTEAFF. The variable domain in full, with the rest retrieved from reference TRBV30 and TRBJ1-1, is SQTIHQWPATLVQPVGSPLSLECTVEGTSNPNLYWYRQAAGRGLQLLFYSVGIGQISSEVPQNLSASRPQDRQFILSSKKLLLSDSGFYLCAWSVSVNTEAFFGQGTRLTVV.